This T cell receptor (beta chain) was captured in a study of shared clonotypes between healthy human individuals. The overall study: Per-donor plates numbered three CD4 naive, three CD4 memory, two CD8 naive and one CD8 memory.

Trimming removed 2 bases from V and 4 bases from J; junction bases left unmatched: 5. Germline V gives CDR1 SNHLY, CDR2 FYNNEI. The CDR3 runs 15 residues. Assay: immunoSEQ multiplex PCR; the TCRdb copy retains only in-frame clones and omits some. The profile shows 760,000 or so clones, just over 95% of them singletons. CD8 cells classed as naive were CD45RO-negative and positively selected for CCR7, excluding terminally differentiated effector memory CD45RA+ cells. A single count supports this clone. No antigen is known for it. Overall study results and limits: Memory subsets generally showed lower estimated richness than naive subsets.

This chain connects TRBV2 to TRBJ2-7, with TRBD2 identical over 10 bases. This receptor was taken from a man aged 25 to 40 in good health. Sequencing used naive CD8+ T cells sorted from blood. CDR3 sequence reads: CASSELAGVGYEQYF. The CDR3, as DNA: TGTGCCAGCAGTGAACTAGCGGGAGTGGGGTACGAGCAGTACTTC.